A single sample gave rise to the 7 T cell receptor beta chains below, sequenced in a study of T cell repertoires in cytomegalovirus infection. TCRdb reanalysed the reads using MiXCR and keeps one entry per CDR3 protein. Of 830,000 or so distinct CDR3 sequences listed, approximately 32% are singletons. Their cognate antigens are unknown. The input for sequencing was cultured CD8+ T cells from PBMCs, taken from culture after CMV antigen stimulation. These receptors were obtained from a human donor in good health (CMV status not recorded). Some clones in this sample may be carry-over from other donors' samples.

This clonotype was counted only a few times. The rearrangement joins TRBV2 to TRBJ2-6; 9 nucleotides line up with TRBD1. Looked up from germline, CDR1 is SNHLY and CDR2 is FYNNEI. Trimming at V came to 10 bases and at J to 1 base, leaving 5 bases not matched to a gene. The CDR3 has 15 residues. The CDR3 sequence is CATGTGRSGANVLTF. The CDR3 region has the DNA TGTGCCACCGGGACAGGGAGGTCTGGGGCCAACGTCCTGACTTTC.

V is TRBV3-1 and J is TRBJ1-2; weak D call: TRBD1 (6 bases). Germline-derived CDR1 and CDR2 are LGHDT and YNNKEL (reference sequence). The CDR3 is made up of 17 amino acids. V was clipped by 4 bases and J by 0 bases, with 18 bases between them. The CDR3 region has the DNA TGTGCCAGCAGCCTGGAGAGGTCAGGGGCGACTAACTATGGCTACACCTTC. Encoded protein: CASSLERSGATNYGYTF.

This clonotype was seen repeatedly, ten times or more. The CDR3 protein is CASSLDRGHPGNTIYF. In DNA, the CDR3 is TGTGCCAGCAGCTTAGACAGGGGGCATCCTGGAAACACCATATATTTT. V and J are TRBV7-2 and TRBJ1-3; 9 nucleotides line up with TRBD1. The ends lost 1 base at V and 2 bases at J; junction bases unmatched: 3. Germline lookup yields CDR1 SGHTA and CDR2 FQGNSA. The CDR3 runs to 16 residues.

This chain uses TRBV27 with TRBJ1-3; D ambiguous. CDR1 is MNHEY and CDR2 is SMNVEV in the germline V gene (reference sequence). With 8 bases removed from V and 0 bases from J, the gap between germline ends came to 8 bases. This CDR3 contains 13 residues. The CDR3 region is CASFGYSGNTIYF. The CDR3 bases are TGTGCCAGCTTCGGTTACTCTGGAAACACCATATATTTT.

The V call is TRBV6-1, the J call TRBJ1-5; D is unclear. The CDR3 length is 14 residues. CDR1 is MNHNS and CDR2 is SASEGT in the germline V gene. The V end lost 6 bases, the J end lost 0 bases, and 9 bases lay between the germline ends. The CDR3 DNA reads TGTGCCAGCAGCCCCAATGGTAGCAATCAGCCCCAGCATTTT. Protein: CASSPNGSNQPQHF.

J is TRBJ1-1 and V is TRBV9; tentatively, D is TRBD1 (6 bases). The CDR3 length is 13 residues. Germline V gene data show CDR1 as SGDLS and CDR2 as YYNGEE. V was clipped by 0 bases and J by 7 bases, with 10 bases between them. CDR3 loop: CASSVVGQHEAFF. CDR3 in DNA: TGTGCCAGCAGCGTAGTTGGACAGCATGAAGCTTTCTTT.

This sequence joins TRBV6-2 or TRBV6-3 and TRBJ1-1; D ambiguous. The germline gives CDR1 MNHEY, CDR2 SVGEGT. The CDR3 sequence is 17 residues long. V lost 0 bases, J lost 6 bases, and 20 bases lay in between. CDR3 sequence: CASSYSFLDLLVPEAFF. In DNA form, the CDR3 reads TGTGCCAGCAGTTACTCGTTCTTGGATCTACTCGTCCCTGAAGCTTTCTTT.